This T cell receptor (beta chain) was retrieved from a study of blood T cell repertoires in COVID-19 (TCRdb year 2020). About the investigation overall: Samples from collaborators originated in the United States, Italy and Spain and spanned both the acute and convalescent phases of COVID-19. The prospective study material was composed of cDNA or gDNA derived from T cells, B-cell-depleted T cells, or PBMCs. The dataset comprised deeply sampled blood TCRbeta repertoires from subjects exposed to, actively infected with, or recovered from COVID-19. The repertoires were released in a freely available public database intended as a resource for research on the immune response to SARS-CoV-2. Samples came from the ongoing ImmuneRACE study (first 160 participants) plus 1,254 subjects from 6 global collaborators. The sample metadata nearly always contained a de-identified subject ID, COVID-19 status, age in years and sex. Where available, HLA class I and class II types were obtained from metadata supplied by the sample provider rather than from assay-based typing.

What the work shows at the level of the full study, not this receptor alone: How much clinical and demographic metadata was included differed by source and by participant, and the metadata was provided uncurated.

Another Seattle source contributed samples from volunteer blood donors who had recovered from COVID-19. Whole blood was collected in K2EDTA tubes by collaborating institutions according to the institutions' own protocols. Collaborator samples were shipped for TCRbeta analysis as frozen whole blood, isolated PBMCs, or DNA extracted from either sample type. On this clone itself: Its antigen remains undetermined. No per-base quality is available; no much larger clone lies one base away.

TCRbeta CDR3 regions were amplified from genomic DNA using the immunoSEQ Assay, a bias-controlled multiplex PCR. The published analysis was carried out like this. The number of nucleated cells in each sample was estimated by amplification of reference gene primers within the assay. To quantify the absolute abundance of each unique TCRbeta CDR3 rearrangement, sequence reads were collapsed and filtered. For each sample, productive Simpson clonality was calculated as the square root of Simpson's diversity index across productive rearrangements. TCRdb retrieved this table from immuneACCESS and kept in-frame rearrangements only. Not all clones are present; in checked studies, unresolved V genes account for under half, and no reason is known for the remainder. V, J and clone size were drawn from that table, and D and trimming were deduced from the DNA. This sample has approximately 230,000 clones in its table, and more than 70% of those were observed once. Of the sample, 2% to 2.5% falls within the top ten clones.

CDR1 SGHRS and CDR2 YFSETQ are derived from the germline V gene. Trimmed from V: 0 bases; trimmed from J: 2 bases; junction bases lacking a gene match: 2. The CDR3 runs 14 amino acids, cysteine and phenylalanine included. Only the CDR3 DNA stays, 42 bases, in frame from base 1. The sequenced material came from peripheral blood. The sequence was collected from a woman aged 40 to 50 who had recovered from COVID-19. Rearrangement joined TRBV5-1 to TRBJ2-7, and 7 junctional nucleotides match TRBD1. The nucleotide sequence reads as follows: TGCGCCAGCAGCTTGGGGGACAGACCCTACGAGCAGTACTTC. This yields the protein CASSLGDRPYEQYF.